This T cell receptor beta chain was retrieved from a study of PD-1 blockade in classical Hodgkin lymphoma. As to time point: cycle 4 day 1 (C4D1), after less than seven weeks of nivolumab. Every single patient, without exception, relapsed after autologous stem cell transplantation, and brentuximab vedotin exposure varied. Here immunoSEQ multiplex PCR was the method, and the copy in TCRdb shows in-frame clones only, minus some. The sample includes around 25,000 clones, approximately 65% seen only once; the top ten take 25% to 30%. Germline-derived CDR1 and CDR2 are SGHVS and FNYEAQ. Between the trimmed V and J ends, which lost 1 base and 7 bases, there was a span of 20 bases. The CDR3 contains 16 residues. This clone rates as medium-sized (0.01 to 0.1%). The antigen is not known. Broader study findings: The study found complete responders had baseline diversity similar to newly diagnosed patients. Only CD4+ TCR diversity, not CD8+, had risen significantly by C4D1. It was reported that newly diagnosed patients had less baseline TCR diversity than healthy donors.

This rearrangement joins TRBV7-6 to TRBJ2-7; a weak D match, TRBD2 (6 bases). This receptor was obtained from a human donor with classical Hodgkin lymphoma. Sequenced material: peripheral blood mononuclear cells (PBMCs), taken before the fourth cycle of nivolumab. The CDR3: CASSLEALGGVREQYF. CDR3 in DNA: TGTGCCAGCAGCTTAGAAGCTTTAGGAGGGGTGCGGGAGCAGTACTTC.